Listed here are 2 T cell receptor beta chains from one sample, sequenced in a study of human T cells and chemical hapten exposure. Time point in this sample: healthy volunteer bleed at 6 weeks. Unfractionated whole blood served as the source for total RNA extraction. TCRdb re-derived calls from the RACE reads in MiXCR, one entry per CDR3 protein. The table has tens of thousands of distinct CDR3 sequences, roughly 5.5% seen once. Material for sequencing was whole blood. The source is a human donor in good health. Some clones in this sample may be carry-over from other donors' samples.

This clonotype appeared a few times. The chain employs TRBV6-5 and TRBJ1-5, with TRBD1 as a possible D gene (6 bases). Germline V gene data show CDR1 as MNHEY and CDR2 as SVGAGI. The CDR3 runs to 13 residues. The V and J ends lost 6 bases and 2 bases respectively, with 8 bases between them. For the CDR3, the DNA is TGTGCCAGCAGGGCAGGGGGCAATCAGCCCCAGCATTTT. It yields the protein CASRAGGNQPQHF.

The table lists this clonotype with many counts. The chain joins TRBV12-3 or TRBV12-4 to TRBJ1-5; D unclear. Trimming cost V 5 bases and J 6 bases, with 20 bases left between them. This CDR3 region has 16 residues. The CDR3 DNA reads TGTGCCAGCAGTCTCGCCGGGTCACGAGGGAGTCAGCCCCAGCATTTT. It codes for CASSLAGSRGSQPQHF.